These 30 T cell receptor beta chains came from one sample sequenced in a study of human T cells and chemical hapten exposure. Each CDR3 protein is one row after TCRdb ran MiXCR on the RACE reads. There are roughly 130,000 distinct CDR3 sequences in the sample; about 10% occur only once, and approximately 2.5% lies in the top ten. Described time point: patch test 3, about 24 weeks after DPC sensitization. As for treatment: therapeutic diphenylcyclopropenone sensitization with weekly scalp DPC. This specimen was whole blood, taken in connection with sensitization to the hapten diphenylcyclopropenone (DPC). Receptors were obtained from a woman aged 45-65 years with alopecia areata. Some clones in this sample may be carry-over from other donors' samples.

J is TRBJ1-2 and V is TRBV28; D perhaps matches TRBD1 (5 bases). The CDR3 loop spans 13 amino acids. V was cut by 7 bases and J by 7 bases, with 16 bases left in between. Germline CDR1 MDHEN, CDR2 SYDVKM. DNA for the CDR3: TGTGCCAGCAATGGGGAAGGGGTCGGTGGCTACACCTTC. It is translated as CASNGEGVGGYTF.

The CDR3 reads CSVVRDTTEAFF. The CDR3 nucleotides read TGCAGCGTTGTCCGGGACACCACTGAAGCTTTCTTT. This sequence joins TRBV29-1 and TRBJ1-1; a weak D match, TRBD1 (6 bases). V was clipped by 4 bases and J by 4 bases, with 10 bases between them. CDR3 length: 12 amino acids. Germline assignment: CDR1 SQVTM and CDR2 ANQGSEA.

The CDR3: CASSLGSGGEAFF. CDR3 nucleotide sequence: TGTGCCAGCAGCTTAGGGTCGGGGGGTGAAGCTTTCTTT. This chain joins TRBV7-2 and TRBJ1-1, with D perhaps matching TRBD1 (5 bases). Trimming took off 1 base at V and 7 bases at J, with 10 bases between the two ends. CDR1 SGHTA and CDR2 FQGNSA come from the germline V gene. The CDR3 is 13 residues long.

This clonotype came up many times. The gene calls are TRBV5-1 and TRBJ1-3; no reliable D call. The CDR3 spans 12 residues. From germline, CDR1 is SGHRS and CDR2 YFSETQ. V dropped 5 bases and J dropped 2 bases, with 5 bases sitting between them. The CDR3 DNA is TGCGCCAGCAGGGGAACTGGAAACACCATATATTTT. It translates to CASRGTGNTIYF.

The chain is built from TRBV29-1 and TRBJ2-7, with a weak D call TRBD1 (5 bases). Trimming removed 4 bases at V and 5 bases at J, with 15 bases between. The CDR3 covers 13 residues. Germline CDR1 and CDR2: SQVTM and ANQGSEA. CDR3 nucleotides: TGCAGCGTTGGAGGTGGCAGGGTCAACGAGCAGTACTTC. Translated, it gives CSVGGGRVNEQYF.

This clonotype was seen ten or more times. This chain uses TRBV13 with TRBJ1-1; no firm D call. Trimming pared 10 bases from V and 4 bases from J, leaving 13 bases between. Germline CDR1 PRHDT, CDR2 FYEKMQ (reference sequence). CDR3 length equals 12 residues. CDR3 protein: CATGGPTTEAFF. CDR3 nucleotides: TGTGCCACCGGTGGGCCTACCACTGAAGCTTTCTTT.

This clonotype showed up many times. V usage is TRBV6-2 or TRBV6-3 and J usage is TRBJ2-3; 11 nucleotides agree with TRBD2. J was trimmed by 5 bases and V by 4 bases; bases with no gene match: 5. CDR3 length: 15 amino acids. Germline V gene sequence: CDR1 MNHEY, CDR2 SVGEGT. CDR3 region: CASSSLTSGGDTQYF. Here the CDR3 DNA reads TGTGCCAGCAGTTCCCTTACTAGCGGGGGAGATACGCAGTATTTT.

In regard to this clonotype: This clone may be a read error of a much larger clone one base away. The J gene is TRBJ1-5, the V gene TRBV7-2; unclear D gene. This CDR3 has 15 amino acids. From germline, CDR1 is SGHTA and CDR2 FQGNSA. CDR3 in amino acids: CASSLPGLEYQPQNF. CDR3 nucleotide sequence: TGTGCCAGCAGCTTACCTGGGCTGGAATACCAGCCCCAGAATTTT.

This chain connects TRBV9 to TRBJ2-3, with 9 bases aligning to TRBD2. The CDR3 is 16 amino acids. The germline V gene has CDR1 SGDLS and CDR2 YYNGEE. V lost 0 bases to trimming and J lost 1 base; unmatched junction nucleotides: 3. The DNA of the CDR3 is TGTGCCAGCAGCGTAGAGGCGGGAGGGTGCACAGATACGCAGTATTTT. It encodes CASSVEAGGCTDTQYF. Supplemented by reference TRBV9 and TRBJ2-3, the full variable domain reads DSGVTQTPKHLITATGQRVTLRCSPRSGDLSVYWYQQSLDQGLQFLIQYYNGEERAKGNILERFSAQQFPDLHSELNLSSLELGDSALYFCASSVEAGGCTDTQYFGPGTRLTVL.

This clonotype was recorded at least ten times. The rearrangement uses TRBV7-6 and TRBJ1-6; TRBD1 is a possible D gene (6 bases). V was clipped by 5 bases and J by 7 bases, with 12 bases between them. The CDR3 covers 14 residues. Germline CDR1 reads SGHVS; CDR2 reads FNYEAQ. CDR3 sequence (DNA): TGTGCCAGCAGCCTCCGGACAGAGAATTCACCCCTCCACTTT. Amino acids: CASSLRTENSPLHF.

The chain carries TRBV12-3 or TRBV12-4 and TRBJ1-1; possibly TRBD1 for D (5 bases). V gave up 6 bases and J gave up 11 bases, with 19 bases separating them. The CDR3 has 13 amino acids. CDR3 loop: CASSPPAGLTAFF. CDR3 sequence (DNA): TGTGCCAGCAGCCCCCCGGCAGGGCTGACCGCTTTCTTT.

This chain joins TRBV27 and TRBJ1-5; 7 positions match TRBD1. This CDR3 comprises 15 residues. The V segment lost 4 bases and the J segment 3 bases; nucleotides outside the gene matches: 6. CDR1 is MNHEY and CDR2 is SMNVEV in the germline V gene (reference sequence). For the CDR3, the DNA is TGTGCCAGCAGTTGGATAGGGGGCCCCAATCAGCCCCAGCATTTT. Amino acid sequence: CASSWIGGPNQPQHF.

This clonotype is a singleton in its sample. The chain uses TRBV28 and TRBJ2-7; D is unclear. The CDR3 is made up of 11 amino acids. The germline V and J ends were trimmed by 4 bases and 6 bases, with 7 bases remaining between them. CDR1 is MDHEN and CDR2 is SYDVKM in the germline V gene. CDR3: CASSCRREQYF. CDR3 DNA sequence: TGTGCCAGCAGTTGCCGGCGCGAGCAGTACTTC.

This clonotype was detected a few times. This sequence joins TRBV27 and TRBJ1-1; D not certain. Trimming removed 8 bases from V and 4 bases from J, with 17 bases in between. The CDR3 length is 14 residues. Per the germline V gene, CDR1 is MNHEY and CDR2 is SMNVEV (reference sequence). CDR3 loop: CASSLEGRGTEAFF. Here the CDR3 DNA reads TGTGCCAGCTCCCTCGAGGGTCGGGGCACTGAAGCTTTCTTT.

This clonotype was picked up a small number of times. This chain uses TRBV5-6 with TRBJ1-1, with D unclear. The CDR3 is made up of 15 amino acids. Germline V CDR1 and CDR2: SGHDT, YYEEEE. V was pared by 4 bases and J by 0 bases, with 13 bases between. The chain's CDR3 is CASSPRGIMNTEAFF. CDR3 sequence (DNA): TGTGCCAGCAGCCCCCGGGGAATCATGAACACTGAAGCTTTCTTT.

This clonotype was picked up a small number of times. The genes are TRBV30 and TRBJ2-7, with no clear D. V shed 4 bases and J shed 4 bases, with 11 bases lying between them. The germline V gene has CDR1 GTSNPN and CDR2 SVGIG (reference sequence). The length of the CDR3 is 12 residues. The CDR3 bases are TGTGCCTGGAACTCGCCCCCATACGAGCAGTACTTC. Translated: CAWNSPPYEQYF.

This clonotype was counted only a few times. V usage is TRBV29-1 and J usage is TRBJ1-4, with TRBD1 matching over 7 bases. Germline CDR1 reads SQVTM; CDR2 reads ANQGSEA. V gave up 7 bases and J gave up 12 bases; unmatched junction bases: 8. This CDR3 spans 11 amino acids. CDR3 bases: TGCAGCGCATCTACAGGGGAGGAACTGTTTTTT. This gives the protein CSASTGEELFF.

The CDR3 is CASSPPTGRGANVLTF. The DNA of the CDR3 is TGTGCCAGCAGTCCCCCGACAGGGCGGGGGGCCAACGTCCTGACTTTC. The genes are TRBV28 and TRBJ2-6, with 7 bases aligning to TRBD1. CDR1 MDHEN and CDR2 SYDVKM come from the germline V gene. V lost 5 bases to trimming and J lost 4 bases; unmatched junction nucleotides: 8. The CDR3 is 16 amino acids.

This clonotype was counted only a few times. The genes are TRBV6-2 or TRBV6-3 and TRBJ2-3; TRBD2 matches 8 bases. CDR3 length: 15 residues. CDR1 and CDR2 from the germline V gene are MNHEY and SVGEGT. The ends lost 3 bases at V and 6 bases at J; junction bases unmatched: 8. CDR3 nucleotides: TGTGCCAGCAGTTATGGTGGACTAGCAACGGATACGCAGTATTTT. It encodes CASSYGGLATDTQYF.

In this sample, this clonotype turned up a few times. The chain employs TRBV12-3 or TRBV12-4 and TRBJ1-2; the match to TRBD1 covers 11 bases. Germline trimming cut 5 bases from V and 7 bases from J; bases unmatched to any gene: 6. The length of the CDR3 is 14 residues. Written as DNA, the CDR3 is TGTGCCAGCAGTGCCCGGACAGGGGGCCGTGGCTACACCTTC. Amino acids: CASSARTGGRGYTF.

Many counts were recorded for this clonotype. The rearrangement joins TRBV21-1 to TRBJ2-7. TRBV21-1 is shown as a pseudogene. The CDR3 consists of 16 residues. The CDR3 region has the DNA TGTGCCAGCAGCAAAGGGATATTTAAGGATTCCTACGAGCAGTACTTC. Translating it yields CASSKGIFKDSYEQYF.

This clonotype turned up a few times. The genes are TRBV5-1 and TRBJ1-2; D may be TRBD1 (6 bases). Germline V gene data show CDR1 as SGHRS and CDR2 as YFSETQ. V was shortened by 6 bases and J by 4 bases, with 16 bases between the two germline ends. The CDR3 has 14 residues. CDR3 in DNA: TGCGCCAGCACCCCAGGGGTGGGGTCCTATGGCTACACCTTC. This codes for CASTPGVGSYGYTF. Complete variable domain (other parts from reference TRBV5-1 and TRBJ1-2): KAGVTQTPRYLIKTRGQQVTLSCSPISGHRSVSWYQQTPGQGLQFLFEYFSETQRNKGNFPGRFSGRQFSNSRSEMNVSTLELGDSALYLCASTPGVGSYGYTFGSGTRLTVV.

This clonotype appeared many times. CDR3: CASSFWGQPGANVLTF. The CDR3 DNA follows: TGTGCCAGCAGTTTCTGGGGGCAGCCTGGGGCCAACGTCCTGACTTTC. The gene calls are TRBV12-3 or TRBV12-4 and TRBJ2-6; weak D call: TRBD1 (6 bases). Trimming stripped 3 bases from V and 2 bases from J, with 11 bases between. This CDR3 region has 16 residues.

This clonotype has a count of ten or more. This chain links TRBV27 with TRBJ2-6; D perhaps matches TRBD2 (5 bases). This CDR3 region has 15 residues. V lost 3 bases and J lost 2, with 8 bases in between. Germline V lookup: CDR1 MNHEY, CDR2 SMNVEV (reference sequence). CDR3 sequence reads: CASSLRAPGANVLTF. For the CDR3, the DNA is TGTGCCAGCAGTTTGCGGGCGCCTGGGGCCAACGTCCTGACTTTC.

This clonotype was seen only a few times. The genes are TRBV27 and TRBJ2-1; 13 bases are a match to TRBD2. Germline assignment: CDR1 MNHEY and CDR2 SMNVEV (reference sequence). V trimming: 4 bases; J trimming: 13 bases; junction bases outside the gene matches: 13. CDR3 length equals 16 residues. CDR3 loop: CASSSRTRLAGGNQFF. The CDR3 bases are TGTGCCAGCAGTTCCCGTACTAGACTAGCGGGAGGAAACCAGTTCTTC.

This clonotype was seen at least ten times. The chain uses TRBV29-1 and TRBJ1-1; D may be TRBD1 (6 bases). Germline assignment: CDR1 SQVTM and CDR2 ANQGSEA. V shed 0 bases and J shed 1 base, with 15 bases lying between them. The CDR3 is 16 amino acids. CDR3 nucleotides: TGCAGCGTTGAAGATACCGGGGGGGCGACGAACACTGAAGCTTTCTTT. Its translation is CSVEDTGGATNTEAFF.

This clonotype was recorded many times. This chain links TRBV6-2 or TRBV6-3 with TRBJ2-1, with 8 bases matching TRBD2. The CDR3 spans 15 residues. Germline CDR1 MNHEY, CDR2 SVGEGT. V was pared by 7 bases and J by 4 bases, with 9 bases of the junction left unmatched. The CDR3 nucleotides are TGTGCCAGCAACCCTTCCGGGACTAGGTACAATGAGCAGTTCTTC. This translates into CASNPSGTRYNEQFF.

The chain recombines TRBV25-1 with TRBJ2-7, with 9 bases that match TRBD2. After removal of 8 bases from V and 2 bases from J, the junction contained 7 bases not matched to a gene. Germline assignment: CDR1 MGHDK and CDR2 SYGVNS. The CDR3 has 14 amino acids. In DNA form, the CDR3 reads TGTGCCAGCGGGCGGGGGGGATCCGCCTACGAGCAGTACTTC. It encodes CASGRGGSAYEQYF.

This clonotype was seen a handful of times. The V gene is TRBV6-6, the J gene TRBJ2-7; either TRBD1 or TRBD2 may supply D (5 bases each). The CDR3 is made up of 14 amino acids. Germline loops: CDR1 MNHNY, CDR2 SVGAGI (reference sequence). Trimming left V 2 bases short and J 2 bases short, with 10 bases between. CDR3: CASSYRDLAYEQYF. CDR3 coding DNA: TGTGCCAGCAGTTACAGGGACCTCGCCTACGAGCAGTACTTC.

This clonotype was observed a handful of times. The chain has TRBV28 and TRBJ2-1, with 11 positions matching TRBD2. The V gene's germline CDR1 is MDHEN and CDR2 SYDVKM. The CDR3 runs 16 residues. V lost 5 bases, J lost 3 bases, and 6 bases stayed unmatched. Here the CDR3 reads CASSEPGLADYNEQFF. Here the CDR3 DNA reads TGTGCCAGCAGTGAACCGGGACTAGCGGACTACAATGAGCAGTTCTTC.